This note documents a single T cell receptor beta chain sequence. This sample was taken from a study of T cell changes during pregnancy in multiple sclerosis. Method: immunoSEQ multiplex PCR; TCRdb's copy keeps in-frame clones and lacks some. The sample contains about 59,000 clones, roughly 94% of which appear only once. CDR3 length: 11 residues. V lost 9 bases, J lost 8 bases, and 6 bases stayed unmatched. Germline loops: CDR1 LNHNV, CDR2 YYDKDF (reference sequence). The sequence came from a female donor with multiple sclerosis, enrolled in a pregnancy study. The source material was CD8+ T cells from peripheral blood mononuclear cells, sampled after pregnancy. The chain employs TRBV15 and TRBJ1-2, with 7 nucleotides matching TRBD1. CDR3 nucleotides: TGTGCCACGAGGCAGGGGGAGGGCTACACCTTC. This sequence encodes CATRQGEGYTF.